The 24 T cell receptor beta chains below come from one sample, sequenced in a study of human T cells and chemical hapten exposure. Time point noted: patch test 3, about 24 weeks after DPC sensitization. Indicated treatment: therapeutic diphenylcyclopropenone sensitization with weekly scalp DPC. TCRdb fed the RACE reads into MiXCR, producing one record per CDR3 protein. The table has about 190,000 distinct CDR3 sequences, about 25% seen once. The sequencing here drew on whole blood, taken in connection with sensitization to the hapten diphenylcyclopropenone (DPC). All receptors derive from a woman between 35 and 50 years old with alopecia areata. Some clones in this sample may be carry-over from other donors' samples.

J is TRBJ2-7 and V is TRBV29-1; TRBD1 might be the D (6 bases). CDR3 length: 12 amino acids. The germline gives CDR1 SQVTM, CDR2 ANQGSEA. Trimming stripped 3 bases from V and 5 bases from J, with 11 bases between. Here the CDR3 reads CSVDRGGHEQYF. The CDR3 DNA reads as TGCAGCGTTGACAGGGGTGGGCACGAGCAGTACTTC.

The table lists this clonotype with a few counts. The chain's CDR3 is CASSYRTSGRGNEQFF. The DNA for the CDR3 is TGTGCCAGCAGTTACCGGACTAGCGGGAGAGGCAATGAGCAGTTCTTC. This rearrangement joins TRBV6-5 to TRBJ2-1, with 13 bases lining up with TRBD2. J lost 6 bases, V lost 2 bases, and 4 bases had no gene match. Germline CDR1 reads MNHEY; CDR2 reads SVGAGI. The CDR3 totals 16 residues.

The table lists this clonotype with a few counts. The V call is TRBV20-1, the J call TRBJ1-1; no definite D call. Germline V gives CDR1 DFQATT, CDR2 SNEGSKA (reference sequence). The CDR3 is 14 amino acids. The V end was cut by 0 bases, the J end by 7 bases, with 15 bases between. The CDR3 nucleotides are TGCAGTGCTAGAGATATCGGCGGGCAGATTGAAGCTTTCTTT. Translated, it gives CSARDIGGQIEAFF.

This clonotype has a handful of counts. The rearrangement uses TRBV7-9 and TRBJ2-7; D not resolved. The germline V gene encodes CDR1 SEHNR and CDR2 FQNEAQ (reference sequence). The CDR3 spans 14 residues. The V gene lost 1 base and the J gene lost 3 bases, with 10 bases spanning the gap. Written as DNA, the CDR3 is TGTGCCAGCAGCTTAGGCGGTCAAGTCTACGAGCAGTACTTC. Protein sequence: CASSLGGQVYEQYF.

There are many counts of this clonotype. The chain recombines TRBV7-2 with TRBJ2-1, with 9 nucleotides matching TRBD2. Per the germline V gene, CDR1 is SGHTA and CDR2 is FQGNSA. V trimming: 4 bases; J trimming: 1 base; junction bases outside the gene matches: 20. The CDR3 spans 21 residues. CDR3 in amino acids: CASSSPTRLAGTNPSYNEQFF. DNA of the CDR3: TGTGCCAGCAGCTCCCCGACCCGTCTAGCGGGAACTAATCCATCCTACAATGAGCAGTTCTTC.

The sample holds a few counts of this clonotype. In nucleotides, the CDR3 is TGCAGTGCTGGAAGGACCCCGGCCCAGTACTTC. Its translation: CSAGRTPAQYF. The rearrangement joins TRBV20-1 to TRBJ2-5; D gene ambiguous. The CDR3 loop spans 11 amino acids. Trimming pared 5 bases from V and 9 bases from J, leaving 13 bases between. Germline values: CDR1 DFQATT, CDR2 SNEGSKA (reference sequence).

CDR3 nucleotides: TGCGCCAGCAGCTTGAGGCGGAGAGGGGACTACAATGAGCAGTTCTTC. This gives the protein CASSLRRRGDYNEQFF. The chain has TRBV5-1 and TRBJ2-1, with D perhaps matching TRBD1 or TRBD2 (5 bases each). Germline V gene lookup returns CDR1 SGHRS and CDR2 YFSETQ. This CDR3 contains 16 residues. V lost 1 base and J 3 bases, leaving 14 bases between the germline ends.

This chain links TRBV6-6 with TRBJ2-7; possibly TRBD2 for D (6 bases). V was shortened by 5 bases and J by 7 bases, with 21 bases between the two germline ends. Germline V gene sequence: CDR1 MNHNY, CDR2 SVGAGI (reference sequence). This CDR3 is 15 amino acids long. CDR3 in amino acids: CASSELAQTLVEQYF. CDR3 bases: TGTGCCAGCAGTGAACTAGCCCAGACCCTTGTTGAGCAGTACTTC.

This clonotype occurred a few times. The rearrangement joins TRBV6-2 or TRBV6-3 to TRBJ2-1; no clear D. Trimming stripped 3 bases from V and 4 bases from J, with 7 bases between. CDR3 length: 13 residues. The germline gives CDR1 MNHEY, CDR2 SVGEGT. CDR3 loop: CASSYVRYNEQFF. CDR3 nucleotides: TGTGCCAGCAGTTATGTCAGATACAATGAGCAGTTCTTC.

This chain links TRBV28 with TRBJ2-5; D is perhaps TRBD1 or TRBD2 (6 bases each). Per germline, CDR1 MDHEN and CDR2 SYDVKM. The CDR3 is made up of 16 amino acids. V lost 7 bases, J lost 1 base, and 19 bases lay in between. The CDR3 reads CASTTRGGIGQETQYF. The CDR3 nucleotides are TGTGCCAGCACCACCAGAGGGGGGATAGGCCAAGAGACCCAGTACTTC.

The chain employs TRBV7-2 and TRBJ2-7, with D hard to call. CDR1 and CDR2 from the germline V gene are SGHTA and FQGNSA. V lost 5 bases to trimming and J lost 2 bases, with 13 bases between them. CDR3 length: 14 residues. This chain's CDR3 is CASSTWTGAYEQYF. In DNA form, the CDR3 reads TGTGCCAGCAGCACCTGGACCGGTGCCTACGAGCAGTACTTC.

Worth noting for this clonotype: Germline and junction disagree at one end, which may indicate a read error. The V and J genes are TRBV7-2 and TRBJ2-3, with D possibly being TRBD2 (6 bases). This CDR3 is built from 15 residues. Germline CDR1 reads SGHTA; CDR2 reads FQGNSA. The DNA for the CDR3 is TGTGCCAGCAGCACGGTATTTACTAGCACAGATACGCAATATTTT. Its protein is CASSTVFTSTDTQYF.

This CDR3 reads CASSSPVNYGYTF. As DNA, the CDR3 is TGTGCCAGCAGTTCCCCGGTTAACTATGGCTACACCTTC. The V call is TRBV12-3 or TRBV12-4, the J call TRBJ1-2; D gene uncertain. Trimming left V 4 bases short and J 1 base short, with 7 bases between. The CDR3 extends over 13 amino acids.

The V call is TRBV6-1, the J call TRBJ1-1; 7 bases fit TRBD1. The CDR3 has 15 amino acids. Trimming took 2 bases from V and 1 from J; bases not matched to a gene: 4. CDR1 MNHNS and CDR2 SASEGT come from the germline V gene. The CDR3 coding sequence is TGTGCCAGCAGTGAACGAAGGACAGGGAACACTGAAGCTTTCTTT. It yields the protein CASSERRTGNTEAFF.

The rearrangement links TRBV2 to TRBJ2-1, with TRBD2 identical over 11 bases. Trimming removed 3 bases from V and 10 bases from J; junction bases left unmatched: 8. This CDR3 spans 15 amino acids. CDR1 SNHLY and CDR2 FYNNEI come from the germline V gene. The CDR3 coding sequence is TGTGCCAGCAGTGAGAAATATTTAGCGGGAGGGGAGCAGTTCTTC. It is translated as CASSEKYLAGGEQFF.

Only a few counts were recorded for this clonotype. The chain recombines TRBV12-3 or TRBV12-4 with TRBJ2-6, with 9 bases lining up with TRBD1. The V and J ends lost 8 bases and 0 bases, in that order; junction bases with no gene match: 14. The CDR3 runs to 19 residues. CDR3 protein: CASPTNPGTGSSGANVLTF. The DNA for the CDR3 is TGTGCCAGCCCTACTAATCCCGGGACAGGGAGCTCTGGGGCCAACGTCCTGACTTTC.

This clonotype showed up many times. V gene TRBV7-2 combines with J gene TRBJ2-7; perhaps TRBD2 as D (6 bases). Germline lookup yields CDR1 SGHTA and CDR2 FQGNSA. V lost 3 bases and J lost 3, with 15 bases in between. The CDR3 is 15 amino acids. The CDR3 DNA reads as TGTGCCAGCAGCTTGGATCTAGCGCCATACTACGAGCAGTACTTC. It yields the protein CASSLDLAPYYEQYF.

The chain links TRBV6-5 to TRBJ2-2; D unresolved. In germline, CDR1 is MNHEY, CDR2 SVGAGI. The length of the CDR3 is 14 residues. The ends were cut back, 5 bases at V and 6 bases at J, with 13 bases in the middle. CDR3 loop: CASSPSRPPGELFF. The DNA for the CDR3 is TGTGCCAGCAGTCCCTCGCGGCCGCCCGGGGAGCTGTTTTTT.

This clonotype was counted at least ten times. The genes are TRBV9 and TRBJ1-4; possibly TRBD1 for D (5 bases). Germline V gene sequence: CDR1 SGDLS, CDR2 YYNGEE. This CDR3 has 15 amino acids. V was clipped by 0 bases and J by 3 bases, with 9 bases between them. The CDR3 DNA follows: TGTGCCAGCAGCGTAGATGGGACCGCTAATGAAAAACTGTTTTTT. It specifies CASSVDGTANEKLFF.

This clonotype has more than one count but fewer than ten. The CDR3 bases are TGTGCCAGCAGCACAGCGGGAGGGCCGGGAGATACGCAGTATTTT. This translates into CASSTAGGPGDTQYF. The V and J genes are TRBV28 and TRBJ2-3, with 10 bases fitting TRBD2. Germline V gene lookup returns CDR1 MDHEN and CDR2 SYDVKM. Trimming took 6 bases from V and 5 from J; bases not matched to a gene: 8. The CDR3 totals 15 residues.

The chain links TRBV7-2 to TRBJ2-2, with D unresolved. Germline CDR1 and CDR2: SGHTA and FQGNSA. The CDR3 contains 13 residues. The germline V and J ends were trimmed by 6 bases and 7 bases, with 12 bases remaining between them. CDR3 region: CASSQDRGGELFF. Here the CDR3 DNA reads TGTGCCAGCAGTCAAGATCGAGGCGGGGAGCTGTTTTTT. Full variable domain (missing parts from reference TRBV7-2 and TRBJ2-2): GAGVSQSPSNKVTEKGKDVELRCDPISGHTALYWYRQSLGQGLEFLIYFQGNSAPDKSGLPSDRFSAERTGGSVSTLTIQRTQQEDSAVYLCASSQDRGGELFFGEGSRLTVL.

This clonotype was counted ten times or more. The CDR3 reads CASSVDSGLGNEQFF. CDR3 DNA sequence: TGTGCCAGCAGCGTAGATTCGGGGCTCGGCAATGAGCAGTTCTTC. This chain uses TRBV9 with TRBJ2-1; D tentatively fits TRBD1 or TRBD2 (5 bases each). This CDR3 contains 15 residues. V was pared by 0 bases and J by 6 bases, with 13 bases between. Germline loops: CDR1 SGDLS, CDR2 YYNGEE.

The chain has TRBV6-5 and TRBJ1-5; D possibly corresponds to TRBD1 (6 bases). CDR3 length equals 13 residues. Germline V gene data show CDR1 as MNHEY and CDR2 as SVGAGI. Trimming took off 10 bases at V and 7 bases at J, with 17 bases between the two ends. The CDR3 here is CATTRGAGQPQHF. The CDR3 DNA reads as TGTGCCACCACTAGGGGGGCGGGACAGCCCCAGCATTTT.

This clonotype has just a few counts. This rearrangement joins TRBV30 to TRBJ2-2, with 7 bases lining up with TRBD2. CDR3 size: 14 residues. The J segment lost 0 bases and the V segment lost 5 bases, leaving 3 bases of the junction unmatched. CDR1 GTSNPN and CDR2 SVGIG come from the germline V gene (reference sequence). The DNA of the CDR3 is TGTGCCTGGCGGCGGGAGTCGAACACCGGGGAGCTGTTTTTT. This codes for CAWRRESNTGELFF.